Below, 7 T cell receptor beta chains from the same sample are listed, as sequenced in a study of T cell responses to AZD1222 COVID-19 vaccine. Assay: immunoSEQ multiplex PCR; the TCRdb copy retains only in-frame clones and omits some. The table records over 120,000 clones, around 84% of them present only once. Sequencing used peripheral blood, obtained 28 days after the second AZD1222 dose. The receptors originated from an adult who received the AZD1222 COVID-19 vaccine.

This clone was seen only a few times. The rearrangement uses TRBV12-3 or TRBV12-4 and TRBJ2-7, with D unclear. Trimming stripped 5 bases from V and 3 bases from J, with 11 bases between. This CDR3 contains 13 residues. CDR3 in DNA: TGTGCCAGCAGTCCTCCTCCTGGCTACGAGCAGTACTTC. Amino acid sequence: CASSPPPGYEQYF.

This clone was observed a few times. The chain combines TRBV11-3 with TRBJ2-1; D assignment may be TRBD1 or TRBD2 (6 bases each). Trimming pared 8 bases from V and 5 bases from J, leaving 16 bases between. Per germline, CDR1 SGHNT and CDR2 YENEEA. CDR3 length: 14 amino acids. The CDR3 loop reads CASQRGQNNNEQFF. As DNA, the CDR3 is TGTGCCAGCCAACGGGGGCAGAACAACAATGAGCAGTTCTTC.

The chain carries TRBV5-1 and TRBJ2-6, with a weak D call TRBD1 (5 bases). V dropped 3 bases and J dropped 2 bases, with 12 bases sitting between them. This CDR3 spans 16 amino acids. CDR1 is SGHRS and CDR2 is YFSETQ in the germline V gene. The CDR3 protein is CASSYSSGTGANVLTF. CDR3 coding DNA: TGCGCCAGCAGCTATTCATCAGGGACTGGGGCCAACGTCCTGACTTTC.

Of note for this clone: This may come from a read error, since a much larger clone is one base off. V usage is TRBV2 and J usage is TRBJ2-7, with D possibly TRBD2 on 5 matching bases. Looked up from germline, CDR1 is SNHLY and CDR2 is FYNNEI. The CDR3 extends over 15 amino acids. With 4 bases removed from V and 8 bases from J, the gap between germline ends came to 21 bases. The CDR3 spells CASSARGEEESKQYF. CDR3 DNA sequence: TGTGCCAGCAGTGCCCGGGGAGAGGAGGAGAGCAAGCAGTACTTC.

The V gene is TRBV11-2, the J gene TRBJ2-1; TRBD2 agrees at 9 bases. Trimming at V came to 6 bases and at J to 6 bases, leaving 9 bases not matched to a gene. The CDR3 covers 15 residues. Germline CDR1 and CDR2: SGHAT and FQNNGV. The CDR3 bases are TGTGCCAGCAGTCCACTAGCGGGCCTCGTCAATGAGCAGTTCTTC. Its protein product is CASSPLAGLVNEQFF.

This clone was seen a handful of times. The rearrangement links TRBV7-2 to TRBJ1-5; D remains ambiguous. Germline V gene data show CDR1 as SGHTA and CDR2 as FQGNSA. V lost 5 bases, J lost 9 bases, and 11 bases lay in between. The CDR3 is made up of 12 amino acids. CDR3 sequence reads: CASSTRSGPQHF. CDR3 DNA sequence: TGTGCCAGCAGCACTCGGTCTGGGCCCCAGCATTTT.

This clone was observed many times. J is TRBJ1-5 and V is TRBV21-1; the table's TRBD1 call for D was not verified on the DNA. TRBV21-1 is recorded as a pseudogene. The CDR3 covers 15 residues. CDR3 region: CASSKATGAPWPQHF. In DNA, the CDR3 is TGTGCCAGCAGCAAAGCAACAGGGGCCCCGTGGCCCCAGCATTTT.